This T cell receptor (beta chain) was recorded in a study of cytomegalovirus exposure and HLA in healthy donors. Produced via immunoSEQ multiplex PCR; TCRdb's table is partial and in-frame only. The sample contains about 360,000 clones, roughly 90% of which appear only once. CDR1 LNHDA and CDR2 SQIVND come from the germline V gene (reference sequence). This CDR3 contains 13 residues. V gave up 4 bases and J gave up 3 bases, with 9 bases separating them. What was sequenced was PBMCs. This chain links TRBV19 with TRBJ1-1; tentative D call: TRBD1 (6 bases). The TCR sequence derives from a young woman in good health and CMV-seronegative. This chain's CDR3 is CASSTNRDTEAFF. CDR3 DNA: TGTGCCAGTAGTACCAACAGGGACACTGAAGCTTTCTTT.